A single sample gave rise to the 30 T cell receptor beta chains below, sequenced in a study of blood T cell repertoires in COVID-19. Assay used: immunoSEQ multiplex PCR; TCRdb lists only in-frame clones, some missing. The repertoire holds some 460,000 clones, with approximately 90% as singletons. The material sequenced was PBMCs or T cells enriched from blood (not recorded which). The receptors here all came from a woman under 30 with acute COVID-19.

This clone was picked up a small number of times. This chain connects TRBV7-9 to TRBJ1-4; 7 positions agree with TRBD1. Looked up from germline, CDR1 is SEHNR and CDR2 is FQNEAQ (reference sequence). CDR3 length equals 13 residues. With V trimmed by 5 bases and J by 6 bases, 3 bases remained unmatched. CDR3 bases: TGTGCCAGCAGCAAGGGGACAGATGAAAAACTGTTTTTT. Its protein product is CASSKGTDEKLFF.

The chain employs TRBV4-2 and TRBJ1-2, with a possible D match to TRBD1 (6 bases). V lost 0 bases, J lost 2 bases, and 10 bases lay in between. Germline V gene sequence: CDR1 LGHNA, CDR2 YNFKEQ. There are 15 residues in the CDR3. CDR3 in DNA: TGTGCCAGCAGCCAAGATAACAGGGCGAACTATGGCTACACCTTC. Its translation: CASSQDNRANYGYTF.

V gene TRBV25-1 combines with J gene TRBJ2-5, with D uncertain. Germline V gene lookup returns CDR1 MGHDK and CDR2 SYGVNS. V shed 0 bases and J shed 1 base, with 9 bases lying between them. This CDR3 has 15 amino acids. The CDR3 loop is CASSEYPSPQETQYF. CDR3 DNA: TGTGCCAGCAGTGAATACCCCAGTCCCCAAGAGACCCAGTACTTC. Full variable domain (missing parts from reference TRBV25-1 and TRBJ2-5): EADIYQTPRYLVIGTGKKITLECSQTMGHDKMYWYQQDPGMELHLIHYSYGVNSTEKGDLSSESTVSRIRTEHFPLTLESARPSHTSQYLCASSEYPSPQETQYFGPGTRLLVL.

The V call is TRBV6-2 or TRBV6-3, the J call TRBJ2-1; 10 bases match TRBD2. This CDR3 contains 16 residues. Germline trimming cut 0 bases from V and 8 bases from J; bases unmatched to any gene: 7. The germline CDR1 and CDR2 sequences are MNHEY and SVGEGT. CDR3 nucleotides: TGTGCCAGCAGTTACTCGTGGAGCGGGAGGGCCGATGAGCAGTTCTTC. Residues: CASSYSWSGRADEQFF.

The CDR3 spells CASSSRARELFF. Here the CDR3 DNA reads TGTGCCAGCTCCTCGCGGGCACGGGAGCTGTTTTTT. V usage is TRBV18 and J usage is TRBJ2-2; tentatively, D is TRBD2 (5 bases). Looked up from germline, CDR1 is KGHSH and CDR2 is LQKENI. This CDR3 has 12 amino acids. V was trimmed by 6 bases and J by 9 bases, leaving 11 bases between them. Combining the CDR3 with reference TRBV18 and TRBJ2-2 gives the whole variable domain NAGVMQNPRHLVRRRGQEARLRCSPMKGHSHVYWYRQLPEEGLKFMVYLQKENIIDESGMPKERFSAEFPKEGPSILRIQQVVRGDSAAYFCASSSRARELFFGEGSRLTVL.

The chain carries TRBV2 and TRBJ2-5; TRBD2 might be the D (5 bases). This CDR3 comprises 15 residues. Trimming took off 3 bases at V and 4 bases at J, with 15 bases between the two ends. Germline V gene lookup returns CDR1 SNHLY and CDR2 FYNNEI. The CDR3 DNA follows: TGTGCCAGCAGTGACCGGGGATTATACGGAGAGACCCAGTACTTC. This translates into CASSDRGLYGETQYF.

On this clone itself: Other DNA sequences in the sample encode the same CDR3. This sequence joins TRBV7-9 and TRBJ1-5; D possibly corresponds to TRBD1 (5 bases). From germline, CDR1 is SEHNR and CDR2 FQNEAQ (reference sequence). The V end was cut by 5 bases, the J end by 5 bases, with 10 bases between. The CDR3 covers 13 residues. The CDR3 DNA sequence: TGTGCCAGCAGCCTCGGAGGGGATCAGCCCCAGCATTTT. It encodes CASSLGGDQPQHF.

The chain carries TRBV14 and TRBJ2-3; 7 positions agree with TRBD2. Germline CDR1 SGHDN, CDR2 FVKESK. This CDR3 comprises 16 residues. Germline trimming cut 0 bases from V and 2 bases from J; bases unmatched to any gene: 5. CDR3 nucleotide sequence: TGTGCCAGCAGCCAAGATGCGGGGGACCCCACAGATACGCAGTATTTT. Protein product: CASSQDAGDPTDTQYF.

Remarks on this clone: At one of its ends the junction is not consistent with the germline gene, which may arise from a read error. The chain couples TRBV29-1 to TRBJ2-6, with a tentative D call TRBD1 (5 bases). CDR1 and CDR2 (germline): SQVTM, ANQGSEA. The CDR3 has 13 residues. For the CDR3, the DNA is TGCAGCGTCGGGCCGGCTGGGGCCAACGTCTTGACTTTC. Translation gives CSVGPAGANVLTF.

The chain couples TRBV3-1 (or the pseudogene TRBV3-2) to TRBJ1-1, with 7 bases identical to TRBD1. Germline loops: CDR1 LGHDT, CDR2 YNNKEL (reference sequence). The V and J ends lost 4 bases and 4 bases, in that order; junction bases with no gene match: 3. The CDR3 is 13 amino acids. DNA for the CDR3: TGTGCCAGCAGCCCCAGGGGGTTCACTGAAGCTTTCTTT. Protein sequence: CASSPRGFTEAFF.

The chain links TRBV28 to TRBJ1-6; D not certain. The V end lost 6 bases, the J end lost 13 bases, and 19 bases lay between the germline ends. Germline V lookup: CDR1 MDHEN, CDR2 SYDVKM. The CDR3 spans 14 residues. CDR3 protein: CASSWTQPGSPLHF. The CDR3 bases are TGTGCCAGCAGCTGGACTCAGCCCGGTTCCCCCCTCCACTTT. Using reference TRBV28 and TRBJ1-6 for the parts outside the CDR3, the full variable domain is DVKVTQSSRYLVKRTGEKVFLECVQDMDHENMFWYRQDPGLGLRLIYFSYDVKMKEKGDIPEGYSVSREKKERFSLILESASTNQTSMYLCASSWTQPGSPLHFGNGTRLTVT.

The V and J genes are TRBV12-3 or TRBV12-4 and TRBJ1-1; D unresolved. V lost 1 base, J lost 5 bases, and 8 bases lay in between. The CDR3 is 13 amino acids. In nucleotides, the CDR3 is TGTGCCAGCAGTTTAGGGGTGAGGACTGAAGCTTTCTTT. Amino acid sequence: CASSLGVRTEAFF.

The chain employs TRBV3-1 (or the pseudogene TRBV3-2) and TRBJ2-1; 7 nucleotides agree with TRBD2. The CDR3 is 13 residues long. V trimming: 6 bases; J trimming: 7 bases; junction bases outside the gene matches: 6. CDR1 is LGHDT, CDR2 YNNKEL, per germline (reference sequence). The CDR3 DNA follows: TGTGCCAGCAGTGGACTAGACGGAAATGAGCAGTTCTTC. Amino acids: CASSGLDGNEQFF.

The gene calls are TRBV10-3 and TRBJ2-7, with D uncertain. Trimming pared 2 bases from V and 3 bases from J, leaving 8 bases between. Germline lookup yields CDR1 ENHRY and CDR2 SYGVKD. CDR3 length: 13 residues. The CDR3 nucleotides are TGTGCCATCAGTGAGGTAGATGGCTACGAGCAGTACTTC. Protein: CAISEVDGYEQYF.

This clone was found a few times. The chain's CDR3 is CASSLVGGGSNQPQHF. CDR3 sequence (DNA): TGTGCCAGCAGCTTAGTAGGGGGGGGAAGCAATCAGCCCCAGCATTTT. The V and J genes are TRBV7-2 and TRBJ1-5, with D possibly being TRBD1 (6 bases). The V end was cut by 1 base, the J end by 1 base, with 11 bases between. There are 16 residues in the CDR3. The germline CDR1 and CDR2 sequences are SGHTA and FQGNSA.

The V and J genes are TRBV10-3 and TRBJ2-3, with 13 bases identical to TRBD2. V lost 4 bases, J lost 4 bases, and 2 bases stayed unmatched. Germline V gives CDR1 ENHRY, CDR2 SYGVKD. This CDR3 comprises 15 residues. The CDR3 here is CAISVTSGGADTQYF. The CDR3 DNA reads as TGTGCCATCAGTGTAACTAGCGGGGGGGCAGATACGCAGTATTTT.

This chain joins TRBV12-3 or TRBV12-4 and TRBJ2-3; D gene ambiguous. The CDR3 is 12 residues long. V was pared by 4 bases and J by 2 bases, with 4 bases between. CDR3 nucleotides: TGTGCCAGCAGTTCTAACACAGATACGCAGTATTTT. As protein: CASSSNTDTQYF.

The chain recombines TRBV6-5 with TRBJ2-3; D perhaps matches TRBD1 (6 bases). The ends were cut back, 7 bases at V and 2 bases at J, with 13 bases in the middle. Germline lookup yields CDR1 MNHEY and CDR2 SVGAGI. The CDR3 loop spans 14 amino acids. DNA for the CDR3: TGTGCCAGCACGCTGGGACAAAACACAGATACGCAGTATTTT. It encodes CASTLGQNTDTQYF.

V and J are TRBV28 and TRBJ2-2, with D unresolved. The germline CDR1 and CDR2 sequences are MDHEN and SYDVKM. The CDR3 sequence is 14 residues long. Trimming shortened V by 7 bases and J by 4 bases, and 13 bases separated the two germline ends. In DNA, the CDR3 is TGTGCCAGCACACAGCAGTCGGTCACCGGGGAGCTGTTTTTT. This sequence encodes CASTQQSVTGELFF.

This clone was recorded once. The chain employs TRBV18 and TRBJ2-7, with 9 positions matching TRBD1. Per germline, CDR1 KGHSH and CDR2 LQKENI. J lost 5 bases, V lost 6 bases, and 8 bases had no gene match. The CDR3 contains 14 residues. CDR3 loop: CASSTGGNSNEQYF. For the CDR3, the DNA is TGTGCCAGCTCCACAGGGGGCAACTCGAACGAGCAGTACTTC.

The CDR3 region is CASLLENIQYF. The CDR3 DNA reads as TGTGCCAGCCTACTCGAAAACATTCAGTACTTC. The chain joins TRBV2 to TRBJ2-4; no clear D. Trimming stripped 8 bases from V and 5 bases from J, with 7 bases between. Germline lookup yields CDR1 SNHLY and CDR2 FYNNEI. CDR3 length: 11 residues.

The V gene is TRBV2, the J gene TRBJ1-5; TRBD1 agrees at 7 bases. The CDR3 runs to 13 residues. Germline CDR1 SNHLY, CDR2 FYNNEI. The V segment lost 10 bases and the J segment 4 bases; nucleotides outside the gene matches: 7. CDR3 in amino acids: CATWTGRNQPQHF. For the CDR3, the DNA is TGTGCCACCTGGACAGGTCGGAATCAGCCCCAGCATTTT.

This clone was detected only once. This sequence joins TRBV19 and TRBJ2-1, with D perhaps TRBD2 (5 bases). Trimming removed 5 bases from V and 5 bases from J, with 16 bases in between. The length of the CDR3 is 15 residues. Germline V gene data show CDR1 as LNHDA and CDR2 as SQIVND (reference sequence). The CDR3 sequence: CASSLWRTRDNEQFF. For the CDR3, the DNA is TGTGCCAGTAGTCTTTGGCGTACTAGGGACAATGAGCAGTTCTTC.

The chain employs TRBV9 and TRBJ2-1, with D perhaps TRBD1 (6 bases). Per the germline V gene, CDR1 is SGDLS and CDR2 is YYNGEE. This CDR3 spans 15 amino acids. Trimming took off 3 bases at V and 3 bases at J, with 13 bases between the two ends. For the CDR3, the DNA is TGTGCCAGCAGCGAACAGGGAAGTCTCTACAATGAGCAGTTCTTC. Encoded protein: CASSEQGSLYNEQFF.

The rearrangement uses TRBV3-1 (or the pseudogene TRBV3-2) and TRBJ2-3; the match to TRBD2 covers 11 bases. CDR1 and CDR2 from the germline V gene are LGHDT and YNNKEL (reference sequence). V shed 4 bases, J shed 2 bases, and the junction held 8 bases outside the gene matches. This CDR3 contains 17 residues. CDR3 protein: CASSLTSGTRTTDTQYF. The CDR3 DNA reads as TGTGCCAGCAGCCTGACTAGCGGGACGCGTACCACAGATACGCAGTATTTT.

J is TRBJ1-5 and V is TRBV18; a weak D match, TRBD1 (6 bases). CDR1 is KGHSH and CDR2 is LQKENI in the germline V gene. Trimming took off 3 bases at V and 3 bases at J, with 9 bases between the two ends. This CDR3 has 14 amino acids. Here the CDR3 reads CASSPSGDNQPQHF. CDR3 coding DNA: TGTGCCAGCTCACCGTCAGGGGACAATCAGCCCCAGCATTTT.

The V and J genes are TRBV7-9 and TRBJ1-1; the D is unclear. The CDR3 length is 13 residues. V lost 4 bases and J 6 bases, leaving 12 bases between the germline ends. Per the germline V gene, CDR1 is SEHNR and CDR2 is FQNEAQ (reference sequence). CDR3 sequence: CASSSMPGAEAFF. The CDR3 bases are TGTGCCAGCAGCTCGATGCCCGGGGCTGAAGCTTTCTTT.

The V gene is TRBV28, the J gene TRBJ2-7; D unclear. Per the germline V gene, CDR1 is MDHEN and CDR2 is SYDVKM. V was cut by 5 bases and J by 5 bases, with 10 bases left in between. The CDR3 length is 12 residues. CDR3 DNA: TGTGCCAGCAGTCCCAGGTTGGACGAGCAGTACTTC. Amino acids: CASSPRLDEQYF.

This chain uses TRBV7-9 with TRBJ2-3, with 11 positions matching TRBD2. The length of the CDR3 is 16 residues. From germline, CDR1 is SEHNR and CDR2 FQNEAQ (reference sequence). The V segment lost 3 bases and the J segment 6 bases; nucleotides outside the gene matches: 8. DNA of the CDR3: TGTGCCAGCAGCTTTGTCTTAGCGGGGGGGCGTGATACGCAGTATTTT. This sequence encodes CASSFVLAGGRDTQYF.

Comment on this clone: This sample also contains other DNA sequences that code for the same CDR3. The CDR3 nucleotides are TGTGCCAGCAGCCAAGAGCAGGGGGCAGCGGGGGCCAACGTCCTGACTTTC. It translates to CASSQEQGAAGANVLTF. V is TRBV3-1 (or the pseudogene TRBV3-2) and J is TRBJ2-6; 8 nucleotides align to TRBD1. Trimming at V came to 0 bases and at J to 4 bases, leaving 5 bases not matched to a gene. In germline, CDR1 is LGHDT, CDR2 YNNKEL (reference sequence). The CDR3 sequence is 17 residues long.